What follows are 21 T cell receptor beta chains derived from one specimen sequenced in a study of blood T cell repertoires in COVID-19. The data were produced by immunoSEQ multiplex PCR, yet TCRdb's version contains in-frame clones alone and is incomplete. In the table there are roughly 380,000 clones, 89% of which are singletons. The sequenced sample was peripheral blood. These receptors all come from a woman between 35 and 50 years old with COVID-19, enrolled during active disease.

This clone was observed once. The chain uses TRBV24-1 and TRBJ2-3; perhaps TRBD2 as D (6 bases). This CDR3 has 14 amino acids. Germline values: CDR1 KGHDR, CDR2 SFDVKD. V was trimmed by 0 bases and J by 5 bases, leaving 8 bases between them. The CDR3 bases are TGTGCCACCAGTGATTTGGTCGGGGGAGATACGCAGTATTTT. Translation gives CATSDLVGGDTQYF.

This clone was recorded a few times. J is TRBJ2-2 and V is TRBV19; a possible D gene is TRBD1 (6 bases). The germline V gene encodes CDR1 LNHDA and CDR2 SQIVND (reference sequence). The CDR3 contains 13 residues. The germline V and J ends were trimmed by 5 bases and 5 bases, with 9 bases remaining between them. CDR3 in amino acids: CASSATGTGELFF. In nucleotides, the CDR3 is TGTGCCAGTAGTGCAACAGGGACCGGGGAGCTGTTTTTT.

The rearrangement joins TRBV21-1 to TRBJ1-4; the table's D call TRBD1 went unverified against the DNA. TRBV21-1 is tagged as a pseudogene. The CDR3 loop spans 17 amino acids. CDR3 sequence (DNA): TGTGCCAGCAGCAAACCGGGACAGGCACCCCGAAATGAAAAACTGTTTTTT. Amino acid sequence: CASSKPGQAPRNEKLFF.

The chain joins TRBV28 to TRBJ1-1; D unresolved. V was cut by 5 bases and J by 4 bases, with 17 bases left in between. The CDR3 covers 15 residues. CDR1 is MDHEN, CDR2 SYDVKM, per germline. The CDR3 region has the DNA TGTGCCAGCAGTCCCTTAGTCATCCGAGGCACTGAAGCTTTCTTT. Its translation: CASSPLVIRGTEAFF.

In DNA form, the CDR3 reads TGTGCCAGCAGCCCGGGGGGAGCCGGCTCCTACAATGAGCAGTTCTTC. It encodes CASSPGGAGSYNEQFF. The chain is built from TRBV5-4 and TRBJ2-1, with 7 positions matching TRBD2. The germline gives CDR1 SGHNT, CDR2 YYREEE (reference sequence). The length of the CDR3 is 16 residues. Trimming at V came to 4 bases and at J to 0 bases, leaving 7 bases not matched to a gene. Looking up the rest from reference TRBV5-4 and TRBJ2-1 gives the full variable domain: ETGVTQSPTHLIKTRGQQVTLRCSSQSGHNTVSWYQQALGQGPQFIFQYYREEENGRGNFPPRFSGLQFPNYSSELNVNALELDDSALYLCASSPGGAGSYNEQFFGPGTRLTVL.

This clone was found once. V and J are TRBV14 and TRBJ2-2; tentative D call: TRBD1 (5 bases). Germline CDR1 is SGHDN and CDR2 is FVKESK. The CDR3 covers 17 residues. V lost 0 bases and J lost 4, with 15 bases in between. The CDR3 DNA reads as TGTGCCAGCAGCCAAGAGAGGCCAGGGTACGGCACCGGGGAGCTGTTTTTT. Protein sequence: CASSQERPGYGTGELFF.

V gene TRBV15 combines with J gene TRBJ2-1; weak D call: TRBD1 (6 bases). Trimming removed 1 base from V and 0 bases from J, with 10 bases in between. Germline assignment: CDR1 LNHNV and CDR2 YYDKDF (reference sequence). The length of the CDR3 is 16 residues. The CDR3 reads CATSRARGGSYNEQFF. The CDR3 nucleotides read TGTGCCACCAGCAGAGCAAGAGGGGGCTCCTACAATGAGCAGTTCTTC.

In this sample, this clone turned up a few times. The V and J genes are TRBV27 and TRBJ2-7; TRBD2 matches at 12 bases. CDR1 and CDR2 from the germline V gene are MNHEY and SMNVEV (reference sequence). The V gene end was trimmed by 8 bases and the J gene end by 2 bases; junction bases not matched to a gene: 13. This CDR3 spans 17 amino acids. The CDR3 spells CASRPSGLAGRTYEQYF. CDR3 coding DNA: TGTGCCAGCCGACCATCGGGACTAGCGGGTAGGACCTACGAGCAGTACTTC.

The chain has TRBV18 and TRBJ1-6, with 9 bases that match TRBD1. V was clipped by 3 bases and J by 8 bases; unmatched bases: 2. Germline V gives CDR1 KGHSH, CDR2 LQKENI. This CDR3 has 14 amino acids. The CDR3 region has the DNA TGTGCCAGCTCACCGGGGACAGGGCATTCACCCCTCCACTTT. Translation gives CASSPGTGHSPLHF.

The J gene is TRBJ2-1, the V gene TRBV12-5; D perhaps matches TRBD1 (5 bases). The germline V gene has CDR1 LGHNT and CDR2 FRNRAP. The CDR3 loop spans 14 amino acids. V was pared by 3 bases and J by 8 bases, with 14 bases between. In DNA form, the CDR3 reads TGTGCTAGTGGTTTTGGGGCAGGTATTGATGAGCAGTTCTTC. Its protein is CASGFGAGIDEQFF.

The DNA of the CDR3 is TGTGCCAGTAGTATAATGAACGGTCCTAACTATGGCTACACCTTC. Encoded protein: CASSIMNGPNYGYTF. The chain couples TRBV19 to TRBJ1-2; D is uncertain. The CDR3 totals 15 residues. The germline V gene encodes CDR1 LNHDA and CDR2 SQIVND (reference sequence). V gave up 2 bases and J gave up 0 bases, with 10 bases separating them. The whole variable domain, filled in from reference TRBV19 and TRBJ1-2, reads DGGITQSPKYLFRKEGQNVTLSCEQNLNHDAMYWYRQDPGQGLRLIYYSQIVNDFQKGDIAEGYSVSREKKESFPLTVTSAQKNPTAFYLCASSIMNGPNYGYTFGSGTRLTVV.

This clone has only one observation. V is TRBV29-1 and J is TRBJ2-3, with 9 bases that match TRBD1. The CDR3 length is 12 residues. CDR1 SQVTM and CDR2 ANQGSEA come from the germline V gene. V shed 6 bases and J 5 bases; nucleotides not matched to a gene: 3. Written as DNA, the CDR3 is TGCAGCGTAGGACAGGGGCAAGATACGCAGTATTTT. It yields the protein CSVGQGQDTQYF.

This clone was counted between two and nine times. The CDR3 sequence is CALTQGLDQPQHF. In nucleotides, the CDR3 is TGTGCCTTAACCCAGGGGTTGGATCAGCCCCAGCATTTT. This chain joins TRBV30 and TRBJ1-5; a weak D match, TRBD1 (6 bases). V was clipped by 7 bases and J by 5 bases, with 15 bases between them. This CDR3 has 13 amino acids. Germline CDR1 GTSNPN, CDR2 SVGIG (reference sequence).

The chain couples TRBV2 to TRBJ1-1; D remains unclear. The CDR3 extends over 16 amino acids. Germline CDR1 reads SNHLY; CDR2 reads FYNNEI. V lost 0 bases and J lost 0, with 11 bases in between. The CDR3 DNA reads TGTGCCAGCAGTGAAGCGCGGGCAGCCATGAACACTGAAGCTTTCTTT. As protein: CASSEARAAMNTEAFF.

V and J are TRBV5-6 and TRBJ1-1; 9 nucleotides match TRBD1. CDR3 size: 15 residues. CDR1 and CDR2 (germline): SGHDT, YYEEEE. V was clipped by 4 bases and J by 6 bases; unmatched bases: 10. The CDR3 is CASSHGTGSPSEAFF. CDR3 nucleotide sequence: TGTGCCAGCAGCCACGGGACAGGGTCCCCTTCTGAAGCTTTCTTT.

This clone was seen a single time. This rearrangement joins TRBV6-6 to TRBJ2-1, with D possibly being TRBD1 (6 bases). This CDR3 spans 14 amino acids. Looked up from germline, CDR1 is MNHNY and CDR2 is SVGAGI (reference sequence). V was pared by 4 bases and J by 10 bases, with 17 bases between. The CDR3: CASSLPGPQGEQFF. CDR3 sequence (DNA): TGTGCCAGCAGTTTGCCCGGACCTCAGGGGGAGCAGTTCTTC.

This clone was detected only once. The J gene is TRBJ1-2, the V gene TRBV19; D not resolved. CDR1 and CDR2 (germline): LNHDA, SQIVND (reference sequence). Trimming pared 6 bases from V and 4 bases from J, leaving 12 bases between. The CDR3 covers 13 residues. The CDR3 reads CASRMQDIYGYTF. As DNA, the CDR3 is TGTGCCAGTAGGATGCAGGATATCTATGGCTACACCTTC.

This sequence joins TRBV7-2 and TRBJ1-3; 7 bases are a match to TRBD1. This CDR3 has 15 residues. Germline trimming cut 4 bases from V and 2 bases from J; bases unmatched to any gene: 5. Germline CDR1 and CDR2: SGHTA and FQGNSA. As DNA, the CDR3 is TGTGCCAGCAGCTCCCGGGACAGCACTGGAAACACCATATATTTT. Translating it yields CASSSRDSTGNTIYF.

The chain joins TRBV5-1 to TRBJ1-1; TRBD1 might be the D (6 bases). Trimming stripped 4 bases from V and 1 base from J, with 17 bases between. The CDR3 is made up of 16 amino acids. Germline CDR1 and CDR2: SGHRS and YFSETQ. CDR3 region: CASSPDSYKQNTEAFF. The CDR3 nucleotides read TGCGCCAGCAGCCCGGACAGTTATAAACAGAACACTGAAGCTTTCTTT.

The rearrangement joins TRBV5-1 to TRBJ1-2; 9 positions agree with TRBD1. The CDR3 consists of 14 residues. Germline lookup yields CDR1 SGHRS and CDR2 YFSETQ. J gave up 2 bases and V 3 bases, and 2 bases lay outside the gene matches. In DNA, the CDR3 is TGCGCCAGCAGCTCGACAGGGGGAAACTATGGCTACACCTTC. This translates into CASSSTGGNYGYTF.

In nucleotides, the CDR3 is TGTGCCAGCAATAACAGGGGGCAGATGTCACCCCTCCACTTT. Translating it yields CASNNRGQMSPLHF. The chain combines TRBV6-6 with TRBJ1-6, with 9 nucleotides matching TRBD1. The germline V gene encodes CDR1 MNHNY and CDR2 SVGAGI (reference sequence). The CDR3 runs to 14 residues. V gave up 7 bases and J gave up 10 bases; unmatched junction bases: 8.